Below, 30 T cell receptor beta chains from the same sample are listed, as sequenced in a study of long-term antiretroviral therapy in people with HIV. Researchers report immunoSEQ v3.0 was run at survey level. TCRdb's table, derived via immunoSEQ multiplex PCR, lists solely in-frame clones and lacks some. The data hold 12,000 or so clones, with about 80% observed a single time. The sequences come from unsorted PBMCs, collected around 8.1 years after starting antiretroviral therapy. These receptors were collected from a man in his fifties or sixties with HIV.

The rearrangement links TRBV5-6 to TRBJ1-5; D not certain. V was pared by 0 bases and J by 4 bases, with 8 bases between. The germline V gene encodes CDR1 SGHDT and CDR2 YYEEEE. CDR3 length equals 14 residues. The CDR3 bases are TGTGCCAGCAGCTTGGGGCAGTGGAATCAGCCCCAGCATTTT. It translates to CASSLGQWNQPQHF.

This chain uses TRBV6-5 with TRBJ2-7, with 7 bases that match TRBD1. This CDR3 region has 14 residues. Trimming took 5 bases from V and 6 from J; bases not matched to a gene: 10. Germline assignment: CDR1 MNHEY and CDR2 SVGAGI. The CDR3 bases are TGTGCCAGCAGTCCCCTGACAGGGTGGGTCGAGCAGTACTTC. Its translation is CASSPLTGWVEQYF.

The rearrangement links TRBV30 to TRBJ1-1; D is possibly TRBD1 (5 bases). CDR3 length equals 14 residues. CDR1 GTSNPN and CDR2 SVGIG come from the germline V gene (reference sequence). The germline V and J ends were trimmed by 0 bases and 1 base, with 9 bases remaining between them. This chain's CDR3 is CAWSVGVGNTEAFF. The DNA for the CDR3 is TGTGCCTGGAGTGTAGGGGTGGGGAACACTGAAGCTTTCTTT.

This clone was recorded only once. The chain links TRBV30 to TRBJ2-1; D is uncertain. The ends were cut back, 3 bases at V and 4 bases at J, with 4 bases in the middle. Germline V gene lookup returns CDR1 GTSNPN and CDR2 SVGIG (reference sequence). CDR3 length equals 11 residues. CDR3 sequence reads: CAWREYNEQFF. CDR3 nucleotides: TGTGCCTGGAGGGAATACAATGAGCAGTTCTTC.

The chain couples TRBV19 to TRBJ2-3; D unclear. V was pared by 3 bases and J by 6 bases, with 13 bases between. Looked up from germline, CDR1 is LNHDA and CDR2 is SQIVND (reference sequence). The CDR3 length is 14 residues. The CDR3 loop reads CASSMTAARDTQYF. Written as DNA, the CDR3 is TGTGCCAGTAGTATGACGGCAGCCAGGGATACGCAGTATTTT.

The chain has TRBV27 and TRBJ1-1, with D unclear. Germline lookup yields CDR1 MNHEY and CDR2 SMNVEV (reference sequence). Trimming removed 3 bases from V and 4 bases from J, with 9 bases in between. This CDR3 comprises 13 residues. DNA for the CDR3: TGTGCCAGCAGTTTGTGGGAGGGCACTGAAGCTTTCTTT. Residues: CASSLWEGTEAFF.

The gene calls are TRBV27 and TRBJ1-1, with D uncertain. CDR1 MNHEY and CDR2 SMNVEV come from the germline V gene (reference sequence). This CDR3 region has 17 residues. V gave up 5 bases and J gave up 0 bases, with 19 bases separating them. The CDR3 DNA is TGTGCCAGCAGTCCCTATTCACAACCCAGTATGAACACTGAAGCTTTCTTT. This sequence encodes CASSPYSQPSMNTEAFF.

A single count supports this clone. This chain uses TRBV30 with TRBJ2-3; 7 bases are shared with TRBD1. The germline CDR1 and CDR2 sequences are GTSNPN and SVGIG (reference sequence). The junction had 6 bases not matched to a gene; V was cut back by 1 base and J by 5 bases. The CDR3 is made up of 14 amino acids. The CDR3 DNA sequence: TGTGCCTGGAGTGAGGGGGCAGGGAGAGATACGCAGTATTTT. Its translation is CAWSEGAGRDTQYF. The full variable domain, with the rest looked up from reference TRBV30 and TRBJ2-3, is SQTIHQWPATLVQPVGSPLSLECTVEGTSNPNLYWYRQAAGRGLQLLFYSVGIGQISSEVPQNLSASRPQDRQFILSSKKLLLSDSGFYLCAWSEGAGRDTQYFGPGTRLTVL.

The V gene is TRBV7-9, the J gene TRBJ2-4; possibly TRBD1 for D (5 bases). This CDR3 is 15 amino acids long. CDR1 is SEHNR and CDR2 is FQNEAQ in the germline V gene (reference sequence). V lost 8 bases, J lost 1 base, and 15 bases lay in between. The CDR3 bases are TGTGCCAGCGAAGAAGCGAAGGGGGCCAAAAACATTCAGTACTTC. Its protein is CASEEAKGAKNIQYF.

A few counts support this clone. This chain joins TRBV23-1 and TRBJ1-1, with a weak D call TRBD1 (6 bases). Being an ORF, TRBV23-1 has a function that is uncertain. The CDR3 spans 13 residues. Trimming stripped 4 bases from V and 5 bases from J, with 11 bases between. The CDR3 nucleotides are TGCGCCAGCAGTCCCATACAGGGTACTGAAGCTTTCTTT. Translating it yields CASSPIQGTEAFF.

The rearrangement links TRBV7-9 to TRBJ1-6; the D gene is possibly TRBD1 (5 bases). This CDR3 spans 14 amino acids. Trimming pared 1 base from V and 5 bases from J, leaving 6 bases between. Per the germline V gene, CDR1 is SEHNR and CDR2 is FQNEAQ (reference sequence). DNA of the CDR3: TGTGCCAGCAGCTTAGAAGGGGATAATTCACCCCTCCACTTT. It codes for CASSLEGDNSPLHF.

The chain links TRBV6-6 to TRBJ1-5; 7 bases fit TRBD1. J lost 8 bases, V lost 2 bases, and 9 bases had no gene match. The germline gives CDR1 MNHNY, CDR2 SVGAGI (reference sequence). This CDR3 is 15 amino acids long. The CDR3 nucleotides are TGTGCCAGCAGTTACGGTCAGGGGGTTGTGGAGCCCCAGCATTTT. Protein product: CASSYGQGVVEPQHF.

The V gene is TRBV4-1, the J gene TRBJ2-1, with D hard to call. The CDR3 runs 13 residues. Germline CDR1 reads MGHRA; CDR2 reads YSYEKL. V was clipped by 1 base and J by 2 bases, with 3 bases between them. The CDR3 region has the DNA TGCGCCAGCAGCCAAGGGACCTACAATGAGCAGTTCTTC. Its protein product is CASSQGTYNEQFF.

V is TRBV19 and J is TRBJ2-7; 7 bases line up with TRBD2. The CDR3 loop spans 14 amino acids. V gave up 3 bases and J gave up 4 bases; unmatched junction bases: 6. The V gene's germline CDR1 is LNHDA and CDR2 SQIVND (reference sequence). The CDR3 protein is CASSIDAGEYEQYF. The CDR3 DNA follows: TGTGCCAGTAGTATTGACGCGGGGGAGTACGAGCAGTACTTC.

This clone was seen a handful of times. This rearrangement joins TRBV15 to TRBJ1-1; D not resolved. The CDR3 spans 14 residues. Germline CDR1 is LNHNV and CDR2 is YYDKDF (reference sequence). V lost 1 base and J lost 1, with 7 bases in between. The chain's CDR3 is CATSRVLGNTEAFF. The CDR3 DNA sequence: TGTGCCACCAGCAGAGTGCTGGGGAACACTGAAGCTTTCTTT.

The V and J genes are TRBV6-1 and TRBJ2-1; TRBD1 matches at 10 bases. This CDR3 contains 15 residues. Looked up from germline, CDR1 is MNHNS and CDR2 is SASEGT. The ends lost 6 bases at V and 10 bases at J; junction bases unmatched: 12. CDR3 amino acids: CASRRYRTGGGEQFF. The DNA for the CDR3 is TGTGCCAGCAGAAGGTATAGGACAGGGGGAGGAGAGCAGTTCTTC.

This rearrangement joins TRBV25-1 to TRBJ1-1; D is undetermined. The CDR3 runs 15 residues. Germline values: CDR1 MGHDK, CDR2 SYGVNS. With 0 bases removed from V and 1 base from J, the gap between germline ends came to 9 bases. In nucleotides, the CDR3 is TGTGCCAGCAGTGAATATTCCTCAGCGAACACTGAAGCTTTCTTT. This translates into CASSEYSSANTEAFF.

The rearrangement links TRBV7-9 to TRBJ1-4; possibly TRBD1 for D (5 bases). This CDR3 spans 15 amino acids. V was shortened by 3 bases and J by 13 bases, with 21 bases between the two germline ends. Germline V gene sequence: CDR1 SEHNR, CDR2 FQNEAQ (reference sequence). For the CDR3, the DNA is TGTGCCAGCAGCTTCTTCAGGGAGGGAATCGAACGACTGTTTTTT. This translates into CASSFFREGIERLFF.

The J gene is TRBJ1-2, the V gene TRBV27; TRBD1 matches at 7 bases. V gave up 2 bases and J gave up 5 bases; unmatched junction bases: 11. This CDR3 is 16 amino acids long. CDR1 and CDR2 from the germline V gene are MNHEY and SMNVEV (reference sequence). The CDR3 loop reads CASSLTPGQTTYGYTF. The CDR3, as DNA: TGTGCCAGCAGTTTAACACCGGGACAGACAACGTATGGCTACACCTTC.

CDR3 amino acids: CASSFGTSPGQGGTEAFF. The CDR3 DNA sequence: TGCGCCAGCAGTTTCGGGACCAGCCCGGGACAGGGGGGCACTGAAGCTTTCTTT. The rearrangement links TRBV5-1 to TRBJ1-1, with 11 nucleotides matching TRBD1. Germline CDR1 SGHRS, CDR2 YFSETQ. Trimming removed 5 bases from V and 4 bases from J; junction bases left unmatched: 16. This CDR3 contains 18 residues.

Notes on this clone: Germline is not matched at one junction end, which may reflect a read error. The chain has TRBV30 and TRBJ1-2; tentative D call: TRBD1 (5 bases). CDR3 length: 11 amino acids. Germline V gene lookup returns CDR1 GTSNPN and CDR2 SVGIG (reference sequence). For the CDR3, the DNA is TGTGCCTGGAGTCACGGGGGTTGGTATGCCTTC. Protein sequence: CAWSHGGWYAF.

The genes are TRBV6-1 and TRBJ1-1; tentative D call: TRBD1 (6 bases). This CDR3 has 12 amino acids. The germline gives CDR1 MNHNS, CDR2 SASEGT. V was pared by 6 bases and J by 8 bases, with 13 bases between. The CDR3 coding sequence is TGTGCCAGCAGCGAACGAGGGGGAGAAGCTTTCTTT. Its protein is CASSERGGEAFF.

The chain's CDR3 is CASSSGTGNYEQYF. The CDR3 DNA is TGTGCCAGCAGTTCCGGGACAGGGAACTACGAGCAGTACTTC. This chain uses TRBV6-5 with TRBJ2-7, with TRBD1 matching 9 bases. This CDR3 is built from 14 residues. The V and J ends lost 4 bases and 3 bases, in that order; junction bases with no gene match: 4. From germline, CDR1 is MNHEY and CDR2 SVGAGI.

The CDR3 loop is CASSVGAPYEQYF. The CDR3 nucleotides are TGCGCCAGCAGTGTAGGAGCTCCCTACGAGCAGTACTTC. The chain combines TRBV10-2 with TRBJ2-7; no clear D gene. This CDR3 is 13 amino acids long. V lost 4 bases and J lost 2, with 9 bases in between. From germline, CDR1 is WSHSY and CDR2 SAAADI.

The CDR3 protein is CASSQLPGGLGESPLHF. The CDR3 DNA is TGTGCCAGCAGCCAACTACCCGGAGGGTTGGGGGAATCACCCCTCCACTTT. The chain has TRBV14 and TRBJ1-6, with a possible D match to TRBD1 (5 bases). This CDR3 is 17 amino acids long. From germline, CDR1 is SGHDN and CDR2 FVKESK. V dropped 2 bases and J dropped 10 bases, with 21 bases sitting between them.

The chain recombines TRBV7-8 with TRBJ2-1, with D maybe TRBD2 (5 bases). V was trimmed by 1 base and J by 12 bases, leaving 13 bases between them. The germline V gene has CDR1 SGHVS and CDR2 FQNEAQ. CDR3 length: 13 amino acids. CDR3 loop: CASSLEWVAGQFF. The CDR3 coding sequence is TGTGCCAGCAGCTTAGAATGGGTTGCGGGGCAGTTCTTC.

V gene TRBV28 combines with J gene TRBJ2-3; D may correspond to TRBD1 or TRBD2 (5 bases each). In germline, CDR1 is MDHEN, CDR2 SYDVKM. CDR3 length equals 18 residues. V was clipped by 5 bases and J by 2 bases, with 23 bases between them. CDR3 protein: CASSPGVGREWDTDTQYF. CDR3 DNA sequence: TGTGCCAGCAGTCCCGGGGTCGGCAGGGAGTGGGACACAGATACGCAGTATTTT.

This clone was observed a single time. The CDR3 spells CATSQAREGYYGYTF. The CDR3 DNA reads as TGTGCCACCAGCCAAGCTCGGGAAGGGTACTATGGCTACACCTTC. The chain carries TRBV15 and TRBJ1-2; D is unclear. Per the germline V gene, CDR1 is LNHNV and CDR2 is YYDKDF (reference sequence). The CDR3 loop spans 15 amino acids. V shed 5 bases and J shed 3 bases, with 16 bases lying between them.

The chain links TRBV9 to TRBJ1-1; a weak D match, TRBD1 (6 bases). There are 14 residues in the CDR3. V shed 0 bases and J shed 6 bases, with 12 bases lying between them. In germline, CDR1 is SGDLS, CDR2 YYNGEE. The CDR3 is CASSVAGAGAEAFF. The CDR3 DNA reads TGTGCCAGCAGCGTAGCAGGGGCCGGGGCTGAAGCTTTCTTT.

CDR3 in amino acids: CASSGTPNSYEQYF. DNA for the CDR3: TGTGCCAGCAGTGGGACTCCCAACTCCTACGAGCAGTACTTC. This chain joins TRBV6-1 and TRBJ2-7; D is perhaps TRBD2 (5 bases). The CDR3 totals 14 residues. Germline lookup yields CDR1 MNHNS and CDR2 SASEGT. With 4 bases removed from V and 0 bases from J, the gap between germline ends came to 10 bases.